This T cell receptor beta chain was sequenced in a study of long-term antiretroviral therapy in people with HIV. For the study at large: Some samples came about a decade before the 2015 immediate-ART recommendation, and these were the earliest.

As concerns this clone: Antigen: not known.

Study-wide results and caveats: All blood samples came from the years 2004 to 2017, possibly under older ART regimens. Diversity measured after ART increased yet remained under transplant donor controls.

Trimming pared 0 bases from V and 0 bases from J, leaving 15 bases between. The length of the CDR3 is 17 residues. Looked up from germline, CDR1 is SGHRS and CDR2 is YFSETQ. Per individual, the PBMC samples numbered at least one pre-ART and at least two post-ART. immunoSEQ v3.0 was run at survey level. This table comes from immunoSEQ multiplex PCR, and its TCRdb copy is limited to in-frame clones, with some not included. The sample consists of roughly 28,000 clones, about 96% of them appearing once. V and J are TRBV5-1 and TRBJ1-2; D is perhaps TRBD1 (5 bases). The clonotype was recovered from a man aged 30-40 years with HIV. Sample: unsorted PBMCs, taken 6 to 6.5 years after starting antiretroviral therapy. The CDR3 region is CASSLVTGPSANYGYTF. CDR3 DNA: TGCGCCAGCAGCTTGGTCACGGGGCCTTCAGCTAACTATGGCTACACCTTC. Drawing the rest from reference TRBV5-1 and TRBJ1-2, the complete variable domain is KAGVTQTPRYLIKTRGQQVTLSCSPISGHRSVSWYQQTPGQGLQFLFEYFSETQRNKGNFPGRFSGRQFSNSRSEMNVSTLELGDSALYLCASSLVTGPSANYGYTFGSGTRLTVV.